The clone carrying this TCR beta chain was counted ten times or more. These data come from a study of T cells in Graves' hyperthyroidism and ophthalmopathy. There were TCR beta CDR3 regions amplified from RNA transcripts. Initially, a first-round RT-PCR of the TCR CDR3 employed the HTBI primer set. Each CDR3 protein gets one entry after TCRdb re-called the multiplex PCR reads with MiXCR. The repertoire holds some 400,000 distinct CDR3 sequences, with about 15% as singletons. With 6 bases removed from V and 5 bases from J, the gap between germline ends came to 10 bases. Germline-derived CDR1 and CDR2 are SNHLY and FYNNEI. This CDR3 contains 12 residues.

J is TRBJ1-2 and V is TRBV2; no clear D gene. The sequence came from a woman aged 55-75 years with Graves' hyperthyroidism. The sample was blood. This chain's CDR3 is CASRDHGYGYTF. CDR3 coding DNA: TGTGCCAGCAGGGATCACGGATATGGCTACACCTTC.